This T cell receptor beta chain was identified in a study of blood T cell repertoires in COVID-19. In the study overall: Sites in the United States, Italy and Spain provided acute and convalescent COVID-19 samples. From T cells, B-cell-depleted T cells, or PBMCs came the material, which was cDNA or gDNA.

During active infection, Seattle patients enrolled and were then monitored through disease. The CDR3 has 14 residues. V lost 1 base, J lost 2 bases, and 6 bases lay in between. In germline, CDR1 is LNHDA, CDR2 SQIVND (reference sequence). In the original workflow: Scientists estimated how many nucleated cells there were by amplifying reference gene primers. Using immunoSEQ multiplex PCR, the repertoire was profiled, and TCRdb retains in-frame clones only, with some absent. For V, J and clone size, that table is used; D and trimming come from the DNA. The data contain about 71,000 clones, roughly 80% of them singletons.

The chain combines TRBV19 with TRBJ1-3; D call uncertain. The receptor was derived from a man aged 25-45 years with COVID-19, enrolled during active disease. Source material: peripheral blood. CDR3 in amino acids: CASSIGGTGNTIYF. Written as DNA, the CDR3 is TGTGCCAGTAGTATAGGAGGGACTGGAAACACCATATATTTT.